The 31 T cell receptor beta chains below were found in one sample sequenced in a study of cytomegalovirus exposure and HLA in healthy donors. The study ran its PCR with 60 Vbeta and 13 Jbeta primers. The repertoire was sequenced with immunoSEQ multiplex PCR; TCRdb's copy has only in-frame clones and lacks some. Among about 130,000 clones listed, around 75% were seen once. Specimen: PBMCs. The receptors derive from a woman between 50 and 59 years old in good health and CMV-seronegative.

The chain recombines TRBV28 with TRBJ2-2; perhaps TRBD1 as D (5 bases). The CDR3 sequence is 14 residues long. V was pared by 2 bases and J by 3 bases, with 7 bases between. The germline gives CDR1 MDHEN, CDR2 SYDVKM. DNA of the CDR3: TGTGCCAGCAGTTTACTAGGGGACACCGGGGAGCTGTTTTTT. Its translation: CASSLLGDTGELFF.

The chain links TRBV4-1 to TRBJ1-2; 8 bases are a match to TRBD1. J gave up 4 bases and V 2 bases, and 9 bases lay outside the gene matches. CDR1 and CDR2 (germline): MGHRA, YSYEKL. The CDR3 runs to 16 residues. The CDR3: CASSQNRPGGGYGYTF. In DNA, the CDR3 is TGCGCCAGCAGCCAAAATAGGCCAGGGGGCGGCTATGGCTACACCTTC.

The DNA for the CDR3 is TGTGCCAGCAGCTTAGGGGACAGTAGCACAGATACGCAGTATTTT. It yields the protein CASSLGDSSTDTQYF. V and J are TRBV7-9 and TRBJ2-3; TRBD1 matches 7 bases. Looked up from germline, CDR1 is SEHNR and CDR2 is FQNEAQ (reference sequence). With 1 base clipped from V and 0 bases from J, the junction kept 1 base outside the gene matches. The CDR3 runs to 15 residues. The whole variable domain, remainder taken from reference TRBV7-9 and TRBJ2-3, is DTGVSQNPRHKITKRGQNVTFRCDPISEHNRLYWYRQTLGQGPEFLTYFQNEAQLEKSRLLSDRFSAERPKGSFSTLEIQRTEQGDSAMYLCASSLGDSSTDTQYFGPGTRLTVL.

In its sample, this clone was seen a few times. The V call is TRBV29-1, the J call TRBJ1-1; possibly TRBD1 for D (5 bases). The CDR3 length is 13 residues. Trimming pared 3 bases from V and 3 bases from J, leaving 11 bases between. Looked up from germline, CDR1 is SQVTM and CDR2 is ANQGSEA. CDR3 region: CSVDRVSYTEAFF. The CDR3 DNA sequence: TGCAGCGTTGACAGGGTGAGTTACACTGAAGCTTTCTTT. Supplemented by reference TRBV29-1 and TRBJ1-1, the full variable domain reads SAVISQKPSRDICQRGTSLTIQCQVDSQVTMMFWYRQQPGQSLTLIATANQGSEATYESGFVIDKFPISRPNLTFSTLTVSNMSPEDSSIYLCSVDRVSYTEAFFGQGTRLTVV.

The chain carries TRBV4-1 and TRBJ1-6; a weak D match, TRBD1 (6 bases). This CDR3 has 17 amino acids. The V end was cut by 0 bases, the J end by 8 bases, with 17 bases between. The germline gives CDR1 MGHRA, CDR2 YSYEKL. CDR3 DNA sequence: TGCGCCAGCAGCCAAGACGAGAACAGGGTTTTCGATTCACCCCTCCACTTT. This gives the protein CASSQDENRVFDSPLHF.

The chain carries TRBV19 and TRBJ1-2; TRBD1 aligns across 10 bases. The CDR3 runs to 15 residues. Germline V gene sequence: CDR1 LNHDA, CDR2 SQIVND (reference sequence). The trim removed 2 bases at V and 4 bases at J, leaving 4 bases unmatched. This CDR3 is CASSIMGQGTYGYTF. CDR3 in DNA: TGTGCCAGTAGTATAATGGGACAGGGGACCTATGGCTACACCTTC.

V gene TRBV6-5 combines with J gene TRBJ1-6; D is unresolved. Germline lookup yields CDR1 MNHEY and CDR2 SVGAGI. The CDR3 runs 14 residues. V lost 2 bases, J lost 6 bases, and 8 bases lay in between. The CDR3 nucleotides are TGTGCCAGCAGTTACGGCCAGGCTAATTCACCCCTCCACTTT. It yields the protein CASSYGQANSPLHF.

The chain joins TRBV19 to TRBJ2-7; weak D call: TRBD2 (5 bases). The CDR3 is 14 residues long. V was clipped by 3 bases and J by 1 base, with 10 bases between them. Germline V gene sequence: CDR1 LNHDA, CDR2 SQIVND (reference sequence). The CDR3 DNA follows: TGTGCCAGTAGTATGTTTGGCGGGTCCTACGAGCAGTACTTC. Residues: CASSMFGGSYEQYF.

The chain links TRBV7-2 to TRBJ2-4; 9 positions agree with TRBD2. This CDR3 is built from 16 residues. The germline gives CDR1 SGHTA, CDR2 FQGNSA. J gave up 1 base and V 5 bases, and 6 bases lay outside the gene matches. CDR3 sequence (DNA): TGTGCCAGCAGCCTTAGTGCGGGAGGGGCCAAAAACATTCAGTACTTC. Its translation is CASSLSAGGAKNIQYF.

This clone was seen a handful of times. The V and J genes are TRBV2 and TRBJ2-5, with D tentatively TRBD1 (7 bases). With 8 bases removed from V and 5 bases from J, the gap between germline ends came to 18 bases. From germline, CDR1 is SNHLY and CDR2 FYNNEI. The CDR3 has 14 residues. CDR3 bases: TGTGCCAGCGGAGGGGGCGCGGTAACGGAGACCCAGTACTTC. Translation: CASGGGAVTETQYF. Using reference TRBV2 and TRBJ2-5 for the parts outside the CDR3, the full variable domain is EPEVTQTPSHQVTQMGQEVILRCVPISNHLYFYWYRQILGQKVEFLVSFYNNEISEKSEIFDDQFSVERPDGSNFTLKIRSTKLEDSAMYFCASGGGAVTETQYFGPGTRLLVL.

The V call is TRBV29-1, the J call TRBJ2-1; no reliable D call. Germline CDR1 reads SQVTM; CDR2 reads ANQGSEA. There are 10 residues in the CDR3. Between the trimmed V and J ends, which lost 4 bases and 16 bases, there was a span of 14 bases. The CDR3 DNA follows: TGCAGCGTTGCTCCAGGTGATCGTTTCTTC. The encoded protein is CSVAPGDRFF.

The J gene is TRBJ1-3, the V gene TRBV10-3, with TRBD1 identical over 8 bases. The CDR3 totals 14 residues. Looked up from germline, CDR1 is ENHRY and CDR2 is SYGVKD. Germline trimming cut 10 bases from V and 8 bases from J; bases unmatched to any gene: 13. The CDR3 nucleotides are TGTGCCACCGCGTCGACAGGGGTAGAGGACACCATATATTTT. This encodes CATASTGVEDTIYF.

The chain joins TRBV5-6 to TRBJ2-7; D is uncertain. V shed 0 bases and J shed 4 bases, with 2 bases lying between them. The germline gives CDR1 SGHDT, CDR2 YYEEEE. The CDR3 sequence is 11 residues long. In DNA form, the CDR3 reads TGTGCCAGCAGCTTGGCATACGAGCAGTACTTC. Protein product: CASSLAYEQYF.

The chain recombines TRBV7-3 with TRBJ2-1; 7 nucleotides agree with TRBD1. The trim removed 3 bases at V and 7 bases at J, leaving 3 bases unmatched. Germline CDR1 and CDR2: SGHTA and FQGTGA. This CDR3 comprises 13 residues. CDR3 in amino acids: CASSFSTGNEQFF. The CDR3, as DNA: TGTGCCAGCAGCTTTTCGACAGGGAATGAGCAGTTCTTC. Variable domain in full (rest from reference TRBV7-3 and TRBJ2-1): GAGVSQTPSNKVTEKGKYVELRCDPISGHTALYWYRQSLGQGPEFLIYFQGTGAADDSGLPNDRFFAVRPEGSVSTLKIQRTERGDSAVYLCASSFSTGNEQFFGPGTRLTVL.

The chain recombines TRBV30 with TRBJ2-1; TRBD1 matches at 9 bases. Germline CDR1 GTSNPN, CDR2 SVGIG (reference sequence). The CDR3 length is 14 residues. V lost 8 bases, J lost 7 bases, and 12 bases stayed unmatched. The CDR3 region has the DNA TGTGCCACGGACGTGGACAGGGGCTTTAATGAGCAGTTCTTC. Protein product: CATDVDRGFNEQFF.

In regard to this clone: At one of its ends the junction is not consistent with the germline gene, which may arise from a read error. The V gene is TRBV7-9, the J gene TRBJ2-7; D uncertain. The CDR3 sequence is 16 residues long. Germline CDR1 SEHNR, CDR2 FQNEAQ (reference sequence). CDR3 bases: TGTTCCAGCAGCTTAGGAGACGCGGCGTACTCCTACGAGCAGTACTTC. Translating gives CSSSLGDAAYSYEQYF.

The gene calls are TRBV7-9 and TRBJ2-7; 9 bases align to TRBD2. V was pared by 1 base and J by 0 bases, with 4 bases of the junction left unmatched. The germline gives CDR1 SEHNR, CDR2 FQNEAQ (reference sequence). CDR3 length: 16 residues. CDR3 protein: CASSLDPSGISYEQYF. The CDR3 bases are TGTGCCAGCAGCTTAGACCCTAGCGGGATCTCCTACGAGCAGTACTTC.

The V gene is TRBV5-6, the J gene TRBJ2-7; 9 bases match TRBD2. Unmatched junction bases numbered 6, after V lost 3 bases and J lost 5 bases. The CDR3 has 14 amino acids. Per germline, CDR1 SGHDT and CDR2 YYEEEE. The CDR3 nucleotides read TGTGCCAGCAGCTCGGGACTAGCAAGGCACGAGCAGTACTTC. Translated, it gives CASSSGLARHEQYF.

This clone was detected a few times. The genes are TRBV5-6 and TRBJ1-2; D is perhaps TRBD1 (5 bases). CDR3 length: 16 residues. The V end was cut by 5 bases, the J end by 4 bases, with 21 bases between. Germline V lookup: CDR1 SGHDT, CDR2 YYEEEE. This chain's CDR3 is CASSHSGGTLFYGYTF. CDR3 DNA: TGTGCCAGCAGTCACTCGGGAGGGACCCTTTTCTATGGCTACACCTTC.

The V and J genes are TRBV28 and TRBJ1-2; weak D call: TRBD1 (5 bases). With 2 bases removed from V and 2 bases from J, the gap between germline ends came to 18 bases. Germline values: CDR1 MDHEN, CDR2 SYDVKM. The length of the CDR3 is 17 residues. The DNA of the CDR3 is TGTGCCAGCAGTTTAGGTGGAGGGAAGAGGGGAAACTATGGCTACACCTTC. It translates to CASSLGGGKRGNYGYTF.

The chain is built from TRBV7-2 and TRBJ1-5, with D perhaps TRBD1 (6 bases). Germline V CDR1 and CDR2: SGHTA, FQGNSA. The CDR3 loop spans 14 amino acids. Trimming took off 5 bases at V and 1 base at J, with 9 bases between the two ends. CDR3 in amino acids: CASSRTGSNQPQHF. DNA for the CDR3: TGTGCCAGCAGCCGTACAGGGAGCAATCAGCCCCAGCATTTT.

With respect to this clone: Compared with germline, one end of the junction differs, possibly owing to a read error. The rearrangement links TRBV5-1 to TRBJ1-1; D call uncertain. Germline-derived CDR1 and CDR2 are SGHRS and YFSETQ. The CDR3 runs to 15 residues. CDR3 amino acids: CAGSFRSADNTEAFF. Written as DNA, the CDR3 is TGCGCCGGCAGCTTTCGCTCGGCGGATAACACTGAAGCTTTCTTT. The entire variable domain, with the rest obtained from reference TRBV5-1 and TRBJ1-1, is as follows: KAGVTQTPRYLIKTRGQQVTLSCSPISGHRSVSWYQQTPGQGLQFLFEYFSETQRNKGNFPGRFSGRQFSNSRSEMNVSTLELGDSALYLCAGSFRSADNTEAFFGQGTRLTVV.

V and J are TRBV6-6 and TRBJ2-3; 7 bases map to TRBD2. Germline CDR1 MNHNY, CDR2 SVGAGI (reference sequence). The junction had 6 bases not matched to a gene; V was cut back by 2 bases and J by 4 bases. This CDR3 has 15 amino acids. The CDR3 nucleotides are TGTGCCAGCAGTTACAACGGCGGGAGCGCAGATACGCAGTATTTT. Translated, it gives CASSYNGGSADTQYF.

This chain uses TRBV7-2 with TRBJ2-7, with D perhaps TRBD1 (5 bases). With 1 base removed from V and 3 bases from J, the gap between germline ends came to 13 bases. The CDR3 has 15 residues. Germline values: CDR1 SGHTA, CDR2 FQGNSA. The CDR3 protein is CASSLGGQGVYEQYF. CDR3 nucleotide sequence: TGTGCCAGCAGCTTAGGAGGTCAAGGGGTCTACGAGCAGTACTTC. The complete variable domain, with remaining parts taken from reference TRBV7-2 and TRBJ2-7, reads GAGVSQSPSNKVTEKGKDVELRCDPISGHTALYWYRQSLGQGLEFLIYFQGNSAPDKSGLPSDRFSAERTGGSVSTLTIQRTQQEDSAVYLCASSLGGQGVYEQYFGPGTRLTVT.

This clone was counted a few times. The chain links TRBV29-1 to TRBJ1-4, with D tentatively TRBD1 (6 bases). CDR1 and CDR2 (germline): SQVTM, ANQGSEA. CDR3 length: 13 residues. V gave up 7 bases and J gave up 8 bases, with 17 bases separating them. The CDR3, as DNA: TGCAGCGCCGGGGACACGGGGTTGGAAAAACTGTTTTTT. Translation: CSAGDTGLEKLFF.

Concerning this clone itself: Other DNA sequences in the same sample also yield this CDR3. The CDR3 DNA reads as TGTGCCAGCAGGAGGAGGACAGGGCCCTACAATGAGCAGTTCTTC. Amino acids: CASRRRTGPYNEQFF. This chain joins TRBV27 and TRBJ2-1, with 8 bases aligning to TRBD1. The ends lost 6 bases at V and 2 bases at J; junction bases unmatched: 6. The germline gives CDR1 MNHEY, CDR2 SMNVEV (reference sequence). The CDR3 has 15 amino acids.

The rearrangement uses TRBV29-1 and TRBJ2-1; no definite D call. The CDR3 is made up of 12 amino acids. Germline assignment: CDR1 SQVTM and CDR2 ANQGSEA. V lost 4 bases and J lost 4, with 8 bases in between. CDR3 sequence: CSVGAHYNEQFF. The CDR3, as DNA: TGCAGCGTTGGGGCCCATTACAATGAGCAGTTCTTC.

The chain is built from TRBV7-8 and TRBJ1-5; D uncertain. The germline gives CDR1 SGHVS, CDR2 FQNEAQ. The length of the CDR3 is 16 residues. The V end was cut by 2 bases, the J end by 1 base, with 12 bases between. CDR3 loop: CASSLLGGGSNQPQHF. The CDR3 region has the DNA TGTGCCAGCAGCTTACTCGGAGGCGGGAGCAATCAGCCCCAGCATTTT.

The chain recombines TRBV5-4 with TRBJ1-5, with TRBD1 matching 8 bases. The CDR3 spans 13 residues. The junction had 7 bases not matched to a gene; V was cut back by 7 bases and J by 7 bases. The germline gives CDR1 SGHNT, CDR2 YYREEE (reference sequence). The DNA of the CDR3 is TGTGCCAGCTCCGACAGGGGTGGCCAGCCCCAGCATTTT. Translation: CASSDRGGQPQHF.

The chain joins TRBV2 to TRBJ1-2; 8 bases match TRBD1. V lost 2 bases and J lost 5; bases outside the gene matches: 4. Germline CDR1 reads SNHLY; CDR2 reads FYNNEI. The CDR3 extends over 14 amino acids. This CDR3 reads CASSEQGALYGYTF. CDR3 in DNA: TGTGCCAGCAGTGAACAGGGGGCTTTATATGGCTACACCTTC. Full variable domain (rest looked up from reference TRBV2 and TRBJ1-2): EPEVTQTPSHQVTQMGQEVILRCVPISNHLYFYWYRQILGQKVEFLVSFYNNEISEKSEIFDDQFSVERPDGSNFTLKIRSTKLEDSAMYFCASSEQGALYGYTFGSGTRLTVV.

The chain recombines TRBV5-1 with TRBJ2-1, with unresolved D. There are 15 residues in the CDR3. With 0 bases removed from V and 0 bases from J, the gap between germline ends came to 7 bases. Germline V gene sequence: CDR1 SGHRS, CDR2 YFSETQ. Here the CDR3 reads CASSLGYSSYNEQFF. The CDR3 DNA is TGCGCCAGCAGCTTGGGCTACAGCTCCTACAATGAGCAGTTCTTC.